What follows are 26 T cell receptor beta chains derived from one specimen sequenced in a study of cytomegalovirus exposure and HLA in healthy donors. The study ran its PCR with 60 Vbeta and 13 Jbeta primers. Method: immunoSEQ multiplex PCR; TCRdb's copy keeps in-frame clones and lacks some. Of 150,000 to 200,000 clones in the sample, about four fifths are singletons; the top ten hold about 2.4%. Sequencing was done on a sample of PBMCs. These receptors were obtained from a woman in her forties or fifties in good health and CMV-seropositive.

The rearrangement links TRBV5-5 to TRBJ1-2, with 10 bases identical to TRBD1. The junction had 5 bases not matched to a gene; V was cut back by 0 bases and J by 6 bases. CDR3 size: 15 residues. Per germline, CDR1 SGHKS and CDR2 YYEKEE (reference sequence). This chain's CDR3 is CASSLGAGTGDGYTF. In DNA form, the CDR3 reads TGTGCCAGCAGCTTGGGCGCCGGGACAGGGGATGGCTACACCTTC.

The V gene is TRBV6-5, the J gene TRBJ1-1, with D perhaps matching TRBD1 (5 bases). This CDR3 contains 14 residues. Deletions cut 0 bases from V and 4 bases from J, with 9 bases between. The germline gives CDR1 MNHEY, CDR2 SVGAGI. CDR3 residues: CASSYSPQGTEAFF. The CDR3 DNA follows: TGTGCCAGCAGTTACTCCCCGCAGGGCACTGAAGCTTTCTTT.

The chain has TRBV6-6 and TRBJ2-5, with D possibly being TRBD2 (6 bases). Germline CDR1 is MNHNY and CDR2 is SVGAGI (reference sequence). Trimming took 8 bases from V and 5 from J, leaving 18 bases between them. This CDR3 has 14 residues. The CDR3 sequence is CASRKRGAKETQYF. CDR3 DNA: TGTGCCAGCCGGAAGCGCGGGGCGAAGGAGACCCAGTACTTC.

The V gene is TRBV5-6, the J gene TRBJ2-1, with D perhaps matching TRBD2 (7 bases). CDR1 and CDR2 from the germline V gene are SGHDT and YYEEEE. This CDR3 is built from 17 residues. The ends were cut back, 5 bases at V and 1 base at J, with 19 bases in the middle. CDR3 nucleotide sequence: TGTGCCAGCAGGAGAACCTCCGGGGGGCTATCCTACAATGAGCAGTTCTTC. Translating gives CASRRTSGGLSYNEQFF. Combining the CDR3 with reference TRBV5-6 and TRBJ2-1 gives the whole variable domain DAGVTQSPTHLIKTRGQQVTLRCSPKSGHDTVSWYQQALGQGPQFIFQYYEEEERQRGNFPDRFSGHQFPNYSSELNVNALLLGDSALYLCASRRTSGGLSYNEQFFGPGTRLTVL.

On this clone itself: One end of the junction is discordant with germline, which a read error may explain. The identical CDR3 is also encoded by other nucleotide sequences in the sample. V usage is TRBV4-1 and J usage is TRBJ1-2; D call uncertain. The germline V gene has CDR1 MGHRA and CDR2 YSYEKL. The CDR3 has 16 residues. Here the CDR3 reads CASSQDPWAGKGGYTF. The CDR3 region has the DNA TGTGCCAGCAGCCAAGATCCTTGGGCGGGAAAGGGAGGCTACACCTTC.

The chain has TRBV10-1 and TRBJ2-2; the D is unclear. Germline V gives CDR1 WNHNN, CDR2 SYGVQD (reference sequence). With 4 bases removed from V and 4 bases from J, the gap between germline ends came to 4 bases. This CDR3 region has 12 residues. As DNA, the CDR3 is TGCGCCAGCAGTGCTACCACCGGGGAGCTGTTTTTT. Translation: CASSATTGELFF.

This chain joins TRBV29-1 and TRBJ2-3; 11 bases align to TRBD2. Germline trimming cut 4 bases from V and 5 bases from J; bases unmatched to any gene: 2. The V gene's germline CDR1 is SQVTM and CDR2 ANQGSEA. The CDR3 contains 13 residues. DNA for the CDR3: TGCAGCGTTGTTACTAGCGGGGGAGATACGCAGTATTTT. Its protein product is CSVVTSGGDTQYF.

V and J are TRBV19 and TRBJ1-5; 10 positions match TRBD1. This CDR3 has 14 residues. The J segment lost 4 bases and the V segment lost 7 bases, leaving 4 bases of the junction unmatched. CDR1 and CDR2 (germline): LNHDA, SQIVND (reference sequence). The CDR3 protein is CASTQGQGNQPQHF. CDR3 sequence (DNA): TGTGCCAGTACCCAGGGACAGGGGAATCAGCCCCAGCATTTT.

This chain connects TRBV7-2 to TRBJ2-3, with D tentatively TRBD2 (5 bases). There are 13 residues in the CDR3. From germline, CDR1 is SGHTA and CDR2 FQGNSA. Between the trimmed V and J ends, which lost 9 bases and 4 bases, there was a span of 14 bases. CDR3 bases: TGTGCCAGTACCCCTGGGCGGGCAGATACGCAGTATTTT. Encoded protein: CASTPGRADTQYF.

This clone has only a few counts. The chain is built from TRBV28 and TRBJ2-3; 8 nucleotides agree with TRBD2. Germline lookup yields CDR1 MDHEN and CDR2 SYDVKM. The J segment lost 5 bases and the V segment lost 10 bases, leaving 11 bases of the junction unmatched. CDR3 length equals 14 residues. The CDR3 sequence: CATSRTSREDTQYF. CDR3 nucleotides: TGTGCCACCTCAAGGACTAGCCGGGAAGATACGCAGTATTTT.

This clone was counted a few times. The V gene is TRBV4-3, the J gene TRBJ2-1, with D tentatively TRBD2 (6 bases). The CDR3 is made up of 16 amino acids. Trimming shortened V by 0 bases and J by 0 bases, and 9 bases separated the two germline ends. CDR1 and CDR2 from the germline V gene are LGHNA and YSLEER. CDR3 coding DNA: TGCGCCAGCAGCCAAGATGCGGGAAGCTCCTACAATGAGCAGTTCTTC. Residues: CASSQDAGSSYNEQFF.

This clone was counted a single time. The gene calls are TRBV5-1 and TRBJ2-1; a possible D gene is TRBD2 (8 bases). There are 15 residues in the CDR3. Germline CDR1 is SGHRS and CDR2 is YFSETQ. V was trimmed by 2 bases and J by 7 bases, leaving 16 bases between them. CDR3 in DNA: TGCGCCAGCAGCTTTAGCGGGACAGTTAGAAATGAGCAGTTCTTC. Residues: CASSFSGTVRNEQFF.

The gene calls are TRBV18 and TRBJ2-7; possibly TRBD1 for D (6 bases). Germline V lookup: CDR1 KGHSH, CDR2 LQKENI. V shed 5 bases and J shed 5 bases, with 16 bases lying between them. The CDR3 covers 14 residues. CDR3 bases: TGTGCCAGCTCATCTCTCCGGGACACCAACGAGCAGTACTTC. Translation gives CASSSLRDTNEQYF.

Only a few counts were recorded for this clone. This chain connects TRBV19 to TRBJ2-6, with D perhaps matching TRBD1 (6 bases). The CDR3 contains 15 residues. The germline V gene has CDR1 LNHDA and CDR2 SQIVND (reference sequence). Trimming took off 3 bases at V and 4 bases at J, with 10 bases between the two ends. The CDR3 loop reads CASSMGQGGANVLTF. The CDR3 DNA is TGTGCCAGTAGTATGGGGCAGGGGGGGGCCAACGTCCTGACTTTC.

The chain has TRBV14 and TRBJ1-1, with D possibly being TRBD1 (6 bases). The CDR3 is 15 amino acids. V dropped 0 bases and J dropped 1 base, with 9 bases sitting between them. CDR1 is SGHDN, CDR2 FVKESK, per germline. CDR3 coding DNA: TGTGCCAGCAGCCAAGAAACCAGGGGGAACACTGAAGCTTTCTTT. Amino acid sequence: CASSQETRGNTEAFF. The whole variable domain, filled in from reference TRBV14 and TRBJ1-1, reads EAGVTQFPSHSVIEKGQTVTLRCDPISGHDNLYWYRRVMGKEIKFLLHFVKESKQDESGMPNNRFLAERTGGTYSTLKVQPAELEDSGVYFCASSQETRGNTEAFFGQGTRLTVV.

The CDR3 loop is CASSLMSSKNIQYF. In nucleotides, the CDR3 is TGCGCCAGCAGCTTGATGAGCTCTAAAAACATTCAGTACTTC. This chain connects TRBV5-1 to TRBJ2-4; D unclear. Germline V gives CDR1 SGHRS, CDR2 YFSETQ. Trimming cost V 1 base and J 4 bases, with 9 bases left between them. The CDR3 sequence is 14 residues long.

This chain connects TRBV7-9 to TRBJ1-4; D unclear. The CDR3 is 14 residues long. Trimming took off 2 bases at V and 6 bases at J, with 10 bases between the two ends. Looked up from germline, CDR1 is SEHNR and CDR2 is FQNEAQ (reference sequence). This CDR3 is CASSLSGGDEKLFF. As DNA, the CDR3 is TGTGCCAGCAGCTTATCAGGCGGGGATGAAAAACTGTTTTTT.

J is TRBJ2-7 and V is TRBV5-1; TRBD1 matches at 10 bases. The CDR3 has 15 residues. Germline-derived CDR1 and CDR2 are SGHRS and YFSETQ. V was clipped by 4 bases and J by 4 bases; unmatched bases: 8. CDR3 protein: CASSSRQGALYEQYF. CDR3 coding DNA: TGCGCCAGCAGCAGTAGACAGGGGGCATTATACGAGCAGTACTTC.

The genes are TRBV9 and TRBJ1-1; the D is unclear. The V end was cut by 3 bases, the J end by 0 bases, with 3 bases between. CDR3 size: 12 residues. Germline lookup yields CDR1 SGDLS and CDR2 YYNGEE. The DNA of the CDR3 is TGTGCCAGCAGCGCCATGAACACTGAAGCTTTCTTT. It encodes CASSAMNTEAFF.

The table lists this clone with a few counts. V is TRBV7-9 and J is TRBJ2-1, with 7 positions matching TRBD1. Losses at the gene ends were 5 bases for V and 9 bases for J; bases not matched to a gene: 7. The CDR3 is made up of 13 amino acids. Germline CDR1 and CDR2: SEHNR and FQNEAQ (reference sequence). The CDR3 sequence: CASSTTGDGEQFF. For the CDR3, the DNA is TGTGCCAGCAGCACAACAGGGGACGGTGAGCAGTTCTTC.

With respect to this clone: One end of the junction does not line up with germline, which may come from a read error. This chain uses TRBV7-9 with TRBJ2-7; weak D call: TRBD1 (5 bases). The CDR3 runs to 12 residues. Looked up from germline, CDR1 is SEHNR and CDR2 is FQNEAQ (reference sequence). The CDR3 DNA is TGTTCCAGCAGCCCAGGGTTCCACGAGCAGTACTTC. Translation: CSSSPGFHEQYF.

This chain links TRBV7-2 with TRBJ2-5; D unclear. The V end was cut by 1 base, the J end by 1 base, with 7 bases between. Germline V gene sequence: CDR1 SGHTA, CDR2 FQGNSA. This CDR3 contains 14 residues. CDR3 sequence: CASSLGGLQETQYF. The CDR3 nucleotides are TGTGCCAGCAGCTTAGGAGGCCTCCAAGAGACCCAGTACTTC.

The chain uses TRBV10-3 and TRBJ2-1; D uncertain. Between the trimmed V and J ends, which lost 6 bases and 0 bases, there was a span of 12 bases. Germline lookup yields CDR1 ENHRY and CDR2 SYGVKD. This CDR3 region has 15 residues. As DNA, the CDR3 is TGTGCCATCAGGCAAGAGCGCCTCTCCTACAATGAGCAGTTCTTC. This translates into CAIRQERLSYNEQFF.

This chain links TRBV5-5 with TRBJ2-1, with 12 positions matching TRBD2. CDR3 length equals 15 residues. The germline CDR1 and CDR2 sequences are SGHKS and YYEKEE (reference sequence). Trimming took 4 bases from V and 8 from J; bases not matched to a gene: 7. The chain's CDR3 is CASSPGTSGWDEQFF. In DNA form, the CDR3 reads TGTGCCAGCAGCCCCGGGACTAGCGGGTGGGATGAGCAGTTCTTC.

The chain is built from TRBV6-5 and TRBJ2-7, with D perhaps matching TRBD2 (5 bases). The CDR3 runs 10 residues. Germline V CDR1 and CDR2: MNHEY, SVGAGI. Deletions cut 8 bases from V and 10 bases from J, with 12 bases between. CDR3 bases: TGTGCCAGCGGTCCTAGCTATCAGTACTTC. Its protein is CASGPSYQYF.

This clone was counted only a few times. The chain couples TRBV5-4 to TRBJ2-2, with 7 bases fitting TRBD1. CDR3 length equals 14 residues. V dropped 3 bases and J dropped 6; count of bases not matched to a gene: 5. Per the germline V gene, CDR1 is SGHNT and CDR2 is YYREEE (reference sequence). CDR3 in DNA: TGTGCCAGCAGCTCGGGACAGACGTCCGGGGAGCTGTTTTTT. Protein sequence: CASSSGQTSGELFF.